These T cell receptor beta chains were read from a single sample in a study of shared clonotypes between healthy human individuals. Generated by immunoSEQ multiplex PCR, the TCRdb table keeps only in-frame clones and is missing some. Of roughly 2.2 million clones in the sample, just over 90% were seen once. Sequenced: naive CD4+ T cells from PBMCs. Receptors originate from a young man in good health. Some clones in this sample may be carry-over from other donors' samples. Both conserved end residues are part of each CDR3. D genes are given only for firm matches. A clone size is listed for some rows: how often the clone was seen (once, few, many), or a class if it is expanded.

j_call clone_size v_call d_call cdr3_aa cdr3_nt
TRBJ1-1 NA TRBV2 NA CASSAAKLHTEAFF TGTGCCAGCAGTGCTGCCAAACTGCACACTGAAGCTTTCTTT
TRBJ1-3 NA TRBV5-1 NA CASSLLSFAGGNTIYF TGCGCCAGCAGCTTGTTGTCTTTTGCAGGCGGAAACACCATATATTTT
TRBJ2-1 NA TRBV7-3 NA CASSHGIYNEQFF TGTGCCAGCAGCCACGGGATATACAATGAGCAGTTCTTC
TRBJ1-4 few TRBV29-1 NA CSVRTATNEKLFF TGCAGCGTCCGGACAGCAACTAATGAAAAACTGTTTTTT
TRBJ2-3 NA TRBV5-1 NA CASSLGGASTDTQYF TGCGCCAGCAGCTTAGGAGGTGCTAGCACAGATACGCAGTATTTT
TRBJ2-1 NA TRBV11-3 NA CASSRKENNEQFF TGTGCCAGCAGCCGTAAGGAGAACAATGAGCAGTTCTTC
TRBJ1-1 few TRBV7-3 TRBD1 CASSFDRGAEAFF TGTGCCAGCAGCTTTGACAGGGGCGCTGAAGCTTTCTTT
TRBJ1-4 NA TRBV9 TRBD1 CASSVDGRGHTNEKLFF TGTGCCAGCAGCGTAGACGGCAGGGGGCACACTAATGAAAAACTGTTTTTT
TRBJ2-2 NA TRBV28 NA CASSFQTGELFF TGTGCCAGCAGTTTTCAAACCGGGGAGCTGTTTTTT
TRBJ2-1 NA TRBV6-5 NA CASSYSTGAYNEQFF TGTGCCAGCAGTTACTCGACAGGAGCATACAATGAGCAGTTCTTC
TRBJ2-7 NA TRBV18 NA CASSPPGTNEQYF TGTGCCAGCTCACCACCGGGAACAAACGAGCAGTACTTC
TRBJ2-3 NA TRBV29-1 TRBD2 CSVPRLAGADTQYF TGCAGCGTTCCAAGACTAGCGGGGGCAGATACGCAGTATTTT
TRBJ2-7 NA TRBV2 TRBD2 CASSEGDSGRPYEQYF TGTGCCAGCAGTGAAGGCGATAGCGGGAGACCCTACGAGCAGTACTTC
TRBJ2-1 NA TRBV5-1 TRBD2 CASSPRVAGGNEQFF TGCGCCAGCAGCCCCAGAGTAGCGGGAGGAAATGAGCAGTTCTTC
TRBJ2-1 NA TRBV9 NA CASGGSSYNEQFF TGTGCCAGCGGGGGGAGCTCCTACAATGAGCAGTTCTTC
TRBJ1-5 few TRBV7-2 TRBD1 CASSPDRGDQPQHF TGTGCCAGCAGCCCGGACAGGGGGGATCAGCCCCAGCATTTT
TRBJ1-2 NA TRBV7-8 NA CASSLERNYGYTF TGTGCCAGCAGCTTAGAGAGAAACTATGGCTACACCTTC
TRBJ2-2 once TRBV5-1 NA CASSSQEGLYGELFF TGCGCCAGCAGTTCTCAAGAGGGTTTGTACGGGGAGCTGTTTTTT